Sequencing of this TCR beta chain was carried out in a study of regulatory T cells in long-lasting Graves disease. Sample time point: persistent/refractory GD, antithyroid drugs over 5 years with positive TRAb. Making the TCR library involved RNA that had been extracted from PBMCs. Arm-PCR of CDR3 regions and iRepertoire HTBI primers were the basis on which TCR beta libraries were built. TCRdb reprocessed the multiplex PCR reads via MiXCR and lists one record per CDR3 protein. The table has about 470,000 distinct CDR3 sequences, around 21% seen once. Trimming pared 6 bases from V and 6 bases from J, leaving 11 bases between. Per the germline V gene, CDR1 is SGHTA and CDR2 is FQGNSA. This CDR3 is built from 13 residues. As to this clonotype: Its cognate antigen is unknown.

General study findings and limits: Persistent Graves' patients showed less TCR diversity than newly diagnosed ones. Gene preferences differed: TRBV28, TRBJ1-2, TRBJ2-5 in persistent cases.

The TCR originated in a female donor with Graves disease. This specimen was peripheral blood mononuclear cells (PBMCs), taken when the disease was refractory, from a patient treated with antithyroid drugs. This rearrangement joins TRBV7-2 to TRBJ1-4; D is possibly TRBD1 (5 bases). This CDR3 reads CASRRGRDEKLFF. Written as DNA, the CDR3 is TGTGCCAGCAGACGGGGGAGGGATGAAAAACTGTTTTTT.